The TCR beta chain described here comes from a study of vaccination and CD4 T cells after COVID-19. Treatment reported: roughly 10-day PBMC culture with coronavirus spike peptide pools or control peptides (ViraFEST assay). With the Oncomine TCR Beta short-read assay, DNA from cultured CD4+ T cells was sequenced. TCRdb re-called the PCR reads through MiXCR, storing one row per CDR3 protein. The sample has roughly 15,000 distinct CDR3 sequences; approximately 53% are singletons. CDR1 and CDR2 from the germline V gene are SNHLY and FYNNEI. The germline V and J ends were trimmed by 5 bases and 1 base, with 8 bases remaining between them. This CDR3 is built from 13 residues. In the case of this clonotype: No antigen is known for it. Because the CDR3 is missing its conserved closing phenylalanine or tryptophan, this is likely a read error.

The clonotype originates from a human donor who had recovered from COVID-19. V is TRBV2 and J is TRBJ1-1, with D unclear. Sequenced material: CD4+ T cells from blood, cultured in vitro. This chain's CDR3 is CASSPDTNTEAFI. DNA for the CDR3: TGTGCCAGCAGTCCTGACACGAACACTGAAGCTTTCATT.